Below are 10 T cell receptor beta chains sequenced from a single sample in a study of immune heterogeneity within non-small cell lung tumors. Amplification of TCR beta CDR3 was performed by multiplex PCR with 32 V and 13 J primers. One entry per CDR3 protein, called by TCRdb with MiXCR from the multiplex PCR reads. The data show approximately 9,700 distinct CDR3 sequences, roughly 29% seen once. Template material for each sample was 500 to 600 ng of bulk tumor genomic DNA. Several widely spaced biopsies per primary tumor were taken during surgery. The cohort was untreated, with newly diagnosed non-small cell lung cancer undergoing curative surgery. Sequenced sample: lung tumor tissue. All receptors come from a woman between 50 and 59 years old with non-small cell lung cancer.

In regard to this clonotype: A read error is possible here, since a much larger clone lies one base away. The J gene is TRBJ1-1, the V gene TRBV19; the D gene is possibly TRBD1 (5 bases). Trimming pared 8 bases from V and 1 base from J, leaving 20 bases between. CDR1 and CDR2 (germline): LNHDA, SQIVND (reference sequence). The CDR3 consists of 16 residues. The CDR3, as DNA: TGTGCCAGTGGGAGACAGTCTGGCCAGGGGAACACTGAAGCTTTCTTT. This translates into CASGRQSGQGNTEAFF.

The chain recombines TRBV29-1 with TRBJ2-1; maybe TRBD1 (5 bases). Between the trimmed V and J ends, which lost 7 bases and 8 bases, there was a span of 15 bases. The CDR3 totals 12 residues. CDR1 and CDR2 from the germline V gene are SQVTM and ANQGSEA. Here the CDR3 DNA reads TGCAGCGCCTTACAGGTTGTGGATGAGCAGTTCTTC. This translates into CSALQVVDEQFF.

This clonotype ranks as medium-sized. This chain connects TRBV27 to TRBJ2-1; D is uncertain. V lost 2 bases and J 5 bases, leaving 10 bases between the germline ends. The CDR3 spans 14 residues. In germline, CDR1 is MNHEY, CDR2 SMNVEV (reference sequence). The CDR3 region has the DNA TGTGCCAGCAGTTTAGGTCCGACGAACAATGAGCAGTTCTTC. This gives the protein CASSLGPTNNEQFF.

The sample holds many counts of this clonotype. V gene TRBV9 combines with J gene TRBJ1-6; D uncertain. Germline V gives CDR1 SGDLS, CDR2 YYNGEE. The V end was cut by 0 bases, the J end by 5 bases, with 6 bases between. The CDR3 covers 14 residues. Here the CDR3 DNA reads TGTGCCAGCAGCGTAGGGCAGGATAATTCACCCCTCCACTTT. Its translation is CASSVGQDNSPLHF.

By frequency in the sample, this clonotype is medium-sized. This chain joins TRBV27 and TRBJ2-7; 8 nucleotides match TRBD2. The CDR3 has 16 amino acids. The junction had 11 bases not matched to a gene; V was cut back by 5 bases and J by 2 bases. Per the germline V gene, CDR1 is MNHEY and CDR2 is SMNVEV (reference sequence). The CDR3 DNA is TGTGCCAGCAGTCCCCTGGCGGGAGGCGCTACCTACGAGCAGTACTTC. Translating it yields CASSPLAGGATYEQYF.

This clonotype occurred a few times. The V and J genes are TRBV11-2 and TRBJ2-5; 7 positions match TRBD2. Germline CDR1 and CDR2: SGHAT and FQNNGV. This CDR3 contains 17 residues. Trimming at V came to 1 base and at J to 4 bases, leaving 12 bases not matched to a gene. CDR3 DNA sequence: TGTGCCAGCAGCTTAGTGGGTGGGGGGGGTTTGGGAGAGACCCAGTACTTC. Its protein product is CASSLVGGGGLGETQYF.

A word on this clonotype: This may stem from a read error, because a much larger clone lies one nucleotide away. The rearrangement uses TRBV11-2 and TRBJ1-2; D is undetermined. Germline values: CDR1 SGHAT, CDR2 FQNNGV. V was clipped by 1 base and J by 2 bases, with 8 bases between them. This CDR3 has 14 amino acids. CDR3 region: CASSLGFINYGYTF. The CDR3 DNA reads as TGTGCCAGCAGCTTAGGGTTCATCAACTATGGCTACACCTTC.

On this clonotype itself: With a much larger clone just one base away, this may be a read error. The DNA for the CDR3 is TGTGCCAGCAGCGTAGGGATGAACACTGAAGCTTTCTTT. Residues: CASSVGMNTEAFF. J is TRBJ1-1 and V is TRBV9; no clear D gene. Trimming pared 0 bases from V and 0 bases from J, leaving 3 bases between. Germline values: CDR1 SGDLS, CDR2 YYNGEE. The CDR3 has 13 amino acids.

By share, this clonotype counts as large. This chain uses TRBV30 with TRBJ1-4; 7 bases are shared with TRBD1. This CDR3 is built from 12 residues. The V and J ends lost 1 base and 10 bases, in that order; junction bases with no gene match: 3. Germline V lookup: CDR1 GTSNPN, CDR2 SVGIG (reference sequence). The CDR3 DNA follows: TGTGCCTGGAGTGCAGGGGGAGGAAAACTGTTTTTT. This codes for CAWSAGGGKLFF.

This clonotype has ten or more counts. The CDR3 region has the DNA TGTGCCAGCACGGGCGGGGAAGCCTACGAGCAGTACTTC. Translated: CASTGGEAYEQYF. The V gene is TRBV28, the J gene TRBJ2-7, with D possibly being TRBD2 (6 bases). The CDR3 sequence is 13 residues long. The V end lost 7 bases, the J end lost 2 bases, and 12 bases lay between the germline ends. Looked up from germline, CDR1 is MDHEN and CDR2 is SYDVKM.